This T cell receptor (beta chain) was obtained from a study of cytomegalovirus exposure and HLA in healthy donors. Study conclusions and caveats: Later on, an analysis found that several of the most significant clusters appeared to be linked to common viral pathogens, which included parvovirus B19. Analysis was performed later, and it showed HLA-associated TCR beta chains to be more clonally expanded than equally common others. TCR beta chains numbering roughly 150 were designated cytomegalovirus-associated.

V was shortened by 6 bases and J by 0 bases, with 15 bases between the two germline ends. CDR1 and CDR2 from the germline V gene are MNHEY and SMNVEV (reference sequence). The CDR3 covers 16 residues. The PCR employed 60 Vbeta primers together with 13 Jbeta primers. Data came from immunoSEQ multiplex PCR; TCRdb stores just in-frame clones and leaves some out. The sample totals about 51,000 clones; its top ten clones hold about 24%. About this clone: Antigen: not known.

Sequencing input: PBMCs. V is TRBV27 and J is TRBJ1-5; D is unresolved. The receptor's source is a man aged 35-49 years in good health and CMV-seropositive. The CDR3 DNA sequence: TGTGCCAGCAGCCGTCTGACGGGGTATAGCAATCAGCCCCAGCATTTT. Its translation is CASSRLTGYSNQPQHF.